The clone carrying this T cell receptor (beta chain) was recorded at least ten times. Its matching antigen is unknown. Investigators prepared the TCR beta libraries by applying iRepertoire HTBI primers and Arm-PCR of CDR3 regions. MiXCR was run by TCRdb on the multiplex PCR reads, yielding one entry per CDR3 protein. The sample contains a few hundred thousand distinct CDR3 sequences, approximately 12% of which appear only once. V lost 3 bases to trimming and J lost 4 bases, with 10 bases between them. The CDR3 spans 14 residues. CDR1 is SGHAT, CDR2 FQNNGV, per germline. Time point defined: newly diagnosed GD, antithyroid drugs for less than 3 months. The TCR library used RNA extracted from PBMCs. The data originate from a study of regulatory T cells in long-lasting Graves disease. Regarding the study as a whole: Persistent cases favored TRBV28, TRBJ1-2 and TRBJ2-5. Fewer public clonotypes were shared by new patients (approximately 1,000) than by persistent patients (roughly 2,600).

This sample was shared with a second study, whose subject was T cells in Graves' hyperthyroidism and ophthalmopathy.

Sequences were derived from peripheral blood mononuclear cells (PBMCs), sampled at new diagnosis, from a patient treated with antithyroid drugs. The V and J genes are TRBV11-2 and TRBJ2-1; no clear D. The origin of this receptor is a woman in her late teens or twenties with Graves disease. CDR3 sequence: CASSFRRAYNEQFF. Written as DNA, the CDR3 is TGTGCCAGCAGCTTCCGCCGGGCTTACAATGAGCAGTTCTTC.